This T cell receptor (beta chain) was sequenced for a study of cytomegalovirus exposure and HLA in healthy donors (dated by TCRdb to about 2017). Background on the whole study: An earlier analysis of several hundred of the donors reported approximately 260 Gb of sequence data and some 110 million unique TCR beta sequences obtained from 150 million to 200 million T cells. Approximately 300 gigabases of sequencing data and around 87 million unique TCR sequences were included in an early release covering about 700 HLA-typed donors. The genetic ancestry cluster associated with self-reported Caucasian donors included roughly 84% of the roughly 390 genotyped donors. The study aimed to test whether cataloging public T cell receptors could reveal signatures of past pathogen exposure. Using immunosequencing, the study profiled T cell repertoires from about 620 subjects and related those repertoires to cytomegalovirus serostatus. Besides the first cohort of around 670 subjects, a separate validation cohort made up of over a hundred different subjects was used. To predict cytomegalovirus infection status, the study brought together high-throughput TCR immunosequencing, statistical association of individual TCRs with disease status, and machine learning. In a later analysis, previously published TCR beta repertoires from several hundred donors were re-analyzed and high-resolution HLA genotyping was added so that TCR occurrence patterns could be studied. Rather than using new phenotypic data, the later analysis identified candidate immune exposures from TCR beta sequences and from how often those sequences occurred across donors. In an earlier analysis of 587 of the donors, high-throughput TCR beta sequencing was used to judge whether each TCR beta V gene segment behaved as functional or pseudogenic. Alongside the repertoire data, information on donor age, sex, ethnicity and CMV serostatus was compiled. Genome-wide SNP genotypes for about 65% of the roughly 670 donors were used in a later genetic analysis, which treated that subset as a discovery cohort. All discovery cohort repertoires had been generated on a single sequencing platform. Both class I and class II loci were covered by HLA typing, at four-digit resolution. The number of typed donors differed by locus: roughly 620-640 for A, B, C, DRB1 and DQB1; some 500 for DQA1; some 590 for DPA1; and around 490 for DPB1. Roughly five DR-DQ haplotypes were handled as single units for association and clustering because linkage in the cohort was strong. Among almost 400 genotyped donors of the cohort, an average of 235,054 unique TCR beta nucleotide sequences were sequenced per donor, roughly 20% of them non-productive. What the authors observed across the whole study: A later analysis reported that several top co-occurrence clusters appeared linked to parvovirus B19, influenza, CMV and Epstein-Barr virus. Because counts were too low, roughly 16 rarely observed V segments, including chromosome 9 orphons, were excluded from the earlier analysis of a few hundred of the donors. A later analysis found that HLA-associated TCR beta chains were more clonally expanded and had lower generation probabilities than equally common non-associated chains. According to a later analysis, TCR association rates differed among HLA loci, with DRB1 alleles showing the most associated TCRs and HLA-C alleles showing the fewest. A group of highly shared sequence variants was considered likely to be a technical artifact of the sequencing pipeline. Because some donors lacked HLA typing at each locus, the association tests relied only on the typed subset. A further reported finding was that TCR beta sequences accurately predicted the HLA-A and HLA-B alleles for most subjects in the first cohort. It was suggested by the authors that the approach could potentially be generalized to other disease states and immunological phenotypes. When HLA alleles, especially DR and DQ, strongly co-occurred, TCR associations were difficult to assign to individual alleles. While some public TCRs were present in many individuals, most TCR sequences turned up only very rarely across donors. The cohort was sequenced for TCR beta chains only, and without alpha or paired-chain data the features that could be detected were limited. A total of about 150 TCR beta chains were listed by the study as associated with cytomegalovirus. Linkage disequilibrium might explain the correlated functional status among segregating V segments, but an unknown experimental factor could not be excluded. Sequencing depth was assumed to be roughly uniform across donors in the presence/absence analyses, though that assumption may not hold. According to a later genetic analysis, donors in an Asian-associated ancestry cluster had fewer N-insertions in productive TCRs than the approximately 670-donor mean. For the cohort, immune exposure information was limited to CMV serostatus. The 87-base-pair reads could not distinguish some IMGT-functional V segments, including TRBV6-2 and TRBV6-3, so those segments were excluded. Broadly in line with IMGT annotations, most TCR beta V segments showed up in productive rearrangements about 87% or about 30% of the time in an earlier analysis of 587 of the donors. V-gene and J-gene trimming of TCR beta chains was associated with a missense DCLRE1C variant in a later genetic analysis, and the association was replicated in an independent cohort. In vitro tests confirmed that a few of the cytomegalovirus-associated TCR beta chains recognize cytomegalovirus antigens. Specific HLA alleles were associated with around 18,000 TCR beta sequences at a false discovery rate of 0.05 in a later analysis. A later analysis found that most CMV-associated TCR beta chains appeared HLA-restricted, with HLA associations seemingly driven largely by CMV exposure. The classifier was reported to diagnose cytomegalovirus status with high specificity and sensitivity in both the original cohort and the validation cohort.

To note about this clone: Its antigen has not been determined. No clone much larger than this one lies a single base away; base qualities are absent.

The junction carries 19 bases between V and J, which are trimmed by 9 bases and 5 bases respectively. The germline V gene (reference sequence) gives CDR1 as LNHDA and CDR2 as SQIVND. From the cysteine up to the phenylalanine, the CDR3 has a length of 14 residues. Only CDR3 DNA is held: 42 bases, read in frame from base 1. Receptor amplification or capture employed the immunoSEQ multiplex PCR assay. For the multiplex PCR, a mixture combining 60 forward primers for TCR Vbeta segments and 13 reverse primers for TCR Jbeta segments was used. Amplification of the CDR3 region of rearranged TCR beta genes was performed with a multiplex PCR assay on genomic DNA. Amplified TCR beta libraries were sequenced as 87-base-pair reads on the Illumina HiSeq System. In the authors' own workflow: Across the roughly 600 repertoires, a later analysis counted 80 million or so unique TCR beta chains, around 10 million of which were shared by at least two donors. To remove PCR and sequencing errors, raw reads were error-corrected and collapsed into unique sequences using a nearest-neighbor algorithm that merged closely related sequences. CDR3 sequences were aligned to IMGT reference sequences to assign V, D and J gene segments. For a sequence to be retained, a match of at least six nucleotides to both a V gene segment and a J gene segment was required. Rearrangements were classified as productive when the CDR3 lacked stop codons and remained in frame with V and J, and all other rearrangements were classified as non-productive. Following IMGT convention, CDR3 was defined as the stretch from the second conserved V-encoded cysteine up to the conserved J-encoded phenylalanine. Sequences without an unambiguous match to a single V gene segment were excluded from the earlier analysis of 450 to 650 of the donors. An earlier analysis of 587 of the donors called V segments functional above 56.7% productive rearrangements and segregating when the between-donor standard deviation exceeded 5%. To diagnose cytomegalovirus status from the catalog of TCR beta chain sequences, a statistical classification framework was built. V and J gene assignment, in a later analysis, came from comparing TCR nucleotide sequences with IMGT/GENE-DB human TR gene sequences. The TCRdist pipeline was used in a later analysis to assign CDR3 sequences and most-parsimonious VDJ recombination scenarios. In a later analysis, each TCR beta chain was defined by its CDR3 amino acid sequence together with its V-gene family, and reads without a unique V-gene family were excluded. A later analysis removed 500 to 600 highly shared, low-generation-probability nucleotide sequences to deal with suspected cross-contamination and a sequencing artifact. In a later analysis, a clonal expansion index for each public chain was calculated from normalized within-repertoire ranks of inferred template counts. In a later analysis, generation probabilities were computed using a VDJ recombination model fitted to out-of-frame rearrangements, and the results were checked against IGoR. In a later analysis, TCR-TCR, TCR-HLA and TCR-CMV co-occurrence was scored with hypergeometric tests, and a repertoire-size bias correction was applied to TCR pairs. In a later analysis, false discovery rates were estimated by permuting HLA or CMV assignments 20 times. In a later analysis, co-occurring TCRs were grouped with DBSCAN, and TCRdist sequence similarity was added when clustering was performed within HLA-allele-positive subsets. Repertoires with fewer than 30,000 or more than 120,000 public chains, plus five repertoires with anomalous nucleotide sharing, were excluded from co-occurrence clustering. What TCRdb holds here is the immuneACCESS table cut down to in-frame rearrangements. Part of the clones is not present; checked against another copy, under half of the missing clones reflect an unresolved V gene, and the others are unexplained. V and J calls and clone size are given by that table; D and trimming were obtained from the DNA. This sample comprises roughly 100,000 clones, about 77% of them detected only once. The ten top clones hold about 5% of the sample.

The cohort consisted of hundreds of healthy bone marrow donors. Cohort members were all nominally healthy when sampled, although unrecorded immune exposures were likely present. The donor tested CMV seronegative, placing the donor among the roughly 340 seronegative members of the cohort. Each donor provided a peripheral blood sample, and peripheral blood mononuclear cells were used for TCR beta sequencing. Genomic DNA was extracted from the blood cell samples with the Qiagen DNeasy Blood Extraction Kit. This TCR was sampled from a woman aged 40 to 49 in good health and CMV-seronegative. Sequencing was carried out using PBMCs. The rearranged segments are TRBV19 and TRBJ1-2; 5 matching bases give a weak D call of TRBD1. At the DNA level, the sequence is TGTGCCAGCGCAAAGTTAGGGGCCCCATATGGCTACACCTTC. This codes for CASAKLGAPYGYTF.